The subject of this entry is one T cell receptor beta chain. Its matching antigen is unknown. Trimming left V 0 bases short and J 4 bases short, with 15 bases between. CDR3 length: 15 residues. Germline values: CDR1 DFQATT, CDR2 SNEGSKA (reference sequence). This sample is drawn from a study of blood T cells in healthy people across ages. Study-wide results and caveats: Per million T cells, the diversity of TCR beta decreased roughly linearly as age advanced.

Together with a sample-barcoded 5' primer, a J-beta primer mix was included in a second PCR lasting about 7 to 12 cycles. A template-switch adaptor containing 12 random nucleotides labeled each cDNA molecule. From the 5' RACE reads, TCRdb called clonotypes with MiXCR, one entry per CDR3 protein. The sample includes 1.5 million to 2 million distinct CDR3 sequences, roughly 52% of them seen just once. The total RNA that was extracted per sample amounted to at least 5 micrograms. The receptor was derived from a woman aged 40 to 50 in good health. The gene calls are TRBV20-1 and TRBJ2-5; D is perhaps TRBD1 (5 bases). The source material was blood. The CDR3, as DNA: TGCAGTGCTAGAGACTTTGTAGGGGTGGGAGAGACCCAGTACTTC. This translates into CSARDFVGVGETQYF.